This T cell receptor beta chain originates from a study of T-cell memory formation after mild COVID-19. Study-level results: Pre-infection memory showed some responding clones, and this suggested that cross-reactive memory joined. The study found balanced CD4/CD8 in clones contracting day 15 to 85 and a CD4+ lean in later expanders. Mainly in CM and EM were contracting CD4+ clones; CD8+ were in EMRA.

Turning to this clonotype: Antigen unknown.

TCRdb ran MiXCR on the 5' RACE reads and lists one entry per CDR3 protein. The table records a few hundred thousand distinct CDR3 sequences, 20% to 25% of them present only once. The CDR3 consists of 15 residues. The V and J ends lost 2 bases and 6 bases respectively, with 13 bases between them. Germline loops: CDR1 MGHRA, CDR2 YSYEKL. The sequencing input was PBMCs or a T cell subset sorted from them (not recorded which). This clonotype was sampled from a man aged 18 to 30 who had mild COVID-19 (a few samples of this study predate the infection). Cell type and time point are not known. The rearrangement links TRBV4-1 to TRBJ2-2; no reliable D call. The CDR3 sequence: CASSQRLIGPGELFF. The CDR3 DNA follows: TGCGCCAGCAGCCAAAGACTCATCGGACCCGGGGAGCTGTTTTTT.